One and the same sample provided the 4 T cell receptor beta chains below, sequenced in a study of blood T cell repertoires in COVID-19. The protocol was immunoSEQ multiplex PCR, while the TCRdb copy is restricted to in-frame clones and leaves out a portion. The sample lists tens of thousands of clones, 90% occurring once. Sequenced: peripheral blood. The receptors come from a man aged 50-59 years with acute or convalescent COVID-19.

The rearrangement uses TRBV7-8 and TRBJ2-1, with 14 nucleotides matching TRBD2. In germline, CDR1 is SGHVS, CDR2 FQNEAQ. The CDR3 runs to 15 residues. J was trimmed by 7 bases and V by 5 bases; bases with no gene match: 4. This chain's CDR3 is CASSRGLAGDNEQFF. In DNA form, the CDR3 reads TGTGCCAGCAGCCGGGGACTAGCGGGAGATAATGAGCAGTTCTTC.

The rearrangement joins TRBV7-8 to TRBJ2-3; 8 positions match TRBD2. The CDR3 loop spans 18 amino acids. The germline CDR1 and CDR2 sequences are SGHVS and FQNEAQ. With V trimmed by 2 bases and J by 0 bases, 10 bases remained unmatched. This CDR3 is CASSLNGRDHYSTDTQYF. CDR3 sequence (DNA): TGTGCCAGCAGCTTAAACGGGAGGGACCACTATAGCACAGATACGCAGTATTTT.

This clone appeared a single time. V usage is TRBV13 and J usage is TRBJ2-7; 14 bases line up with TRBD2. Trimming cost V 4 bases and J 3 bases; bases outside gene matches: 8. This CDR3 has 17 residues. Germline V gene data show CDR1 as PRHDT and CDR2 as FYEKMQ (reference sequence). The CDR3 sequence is CASSSPGLAGADYEQYF. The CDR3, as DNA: TGTGCCAGCAGCTCTCCGGGACTAGCGGGAGCCGACTACGAGCAGTACTTC.

The CDR3 loop is CASSPAGSNQPQHF. The CDR3, as DNA: TGTGCCAGCTCACCTGCGGGGAGCAATCAGCCCCAGCATTTT. The chain couples TRBV18 to TRBJ1-5; D not certain. V shed 3 bases and J shed 1 base, with 7 bases lying between them. CDR3 size: 14 residues. Germline V gives CDR1 KGHSH, CDR2 LQKENI.